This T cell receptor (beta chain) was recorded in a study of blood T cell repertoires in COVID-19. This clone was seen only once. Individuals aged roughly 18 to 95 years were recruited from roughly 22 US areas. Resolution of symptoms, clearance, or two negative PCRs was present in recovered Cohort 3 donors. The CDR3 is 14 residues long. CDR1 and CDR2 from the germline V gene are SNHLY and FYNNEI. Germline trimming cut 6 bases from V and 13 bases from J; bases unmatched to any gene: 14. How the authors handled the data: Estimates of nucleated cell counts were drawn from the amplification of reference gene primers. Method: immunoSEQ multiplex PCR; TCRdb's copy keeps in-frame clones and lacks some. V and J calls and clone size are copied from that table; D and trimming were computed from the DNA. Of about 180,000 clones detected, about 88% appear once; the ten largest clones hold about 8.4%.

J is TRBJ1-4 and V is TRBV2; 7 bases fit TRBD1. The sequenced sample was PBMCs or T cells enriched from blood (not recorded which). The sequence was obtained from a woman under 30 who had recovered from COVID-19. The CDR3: CASRPGTVRDGLFF. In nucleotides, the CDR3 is TGTGCCAGCAGACCAGGGACAGTTCGTGATGGACTGTTTTTT.